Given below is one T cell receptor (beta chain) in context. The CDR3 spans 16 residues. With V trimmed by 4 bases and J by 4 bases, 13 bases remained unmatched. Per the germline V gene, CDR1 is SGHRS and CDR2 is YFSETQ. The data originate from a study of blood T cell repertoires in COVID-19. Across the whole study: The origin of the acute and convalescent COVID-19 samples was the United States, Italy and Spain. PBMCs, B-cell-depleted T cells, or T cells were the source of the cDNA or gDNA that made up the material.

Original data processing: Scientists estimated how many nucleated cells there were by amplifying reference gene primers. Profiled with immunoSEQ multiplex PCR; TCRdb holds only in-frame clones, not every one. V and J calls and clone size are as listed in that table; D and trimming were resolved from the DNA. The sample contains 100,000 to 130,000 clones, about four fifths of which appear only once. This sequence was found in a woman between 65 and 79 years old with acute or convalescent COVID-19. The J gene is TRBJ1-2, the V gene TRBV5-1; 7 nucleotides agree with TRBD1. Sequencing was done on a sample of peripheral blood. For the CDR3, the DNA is TGCGCCAGCAGCCTACAGGGGCCAAGACTCTCCTATGGCTACACCTTC. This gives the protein CASSLQGPRLSYGYTF.